This T cell receptor (beta chain) was profiled in a study of blood T cell repertoires in COVID-19. The germline gives CDR1 SGHTA, CDR2 FQGNSA. The CDR3 sequence is 15 residues long. Trimming took 4 bases from V and 4 from J; bases not matched to a gene: 5. Measured with immunoSEQ multiplex PCR; TCRdb has only the in-frame clones, and not every one. The repertoire consists of about 180,000 clones, with about 84% occurring once and the leading ten covering more than 7.5%. The TCR originated in a woman in her twenties or thirties who had recovered from COVID-19. J is TRBJ1-5 and V is TRBV7-2; 9 bases are shared with TRBD1. Specimen: PBMCs or T cells enriched from blood (not recorded which). CDR3 region: CASSYGDRENQPQHF. Here the CDR3 DNA reads TGTGCCAGCAGCTACGGGGACAGGGAGAATCAGCCCCAGCATTTT. The entire variable domain, with the rest obtained from reference TRBV7-2 and TRBJ1-5, is as follows: GAGVSQSPSNKVTEKGKDVELRCDPISGHTALYWYRQSLGQGLEFLIYFQGNSAPDKSGLPSDRFSAERTGGSVSTLTIQRTQQEDSAVYLCASSYGDRENQPQHFGDGTRLSIL.